The source of this T cell receptor (beta chain) is a study of vaccination and CD4 T cells after COVID-19. Comment on this clonotype: The antigen is unknown.

As to treatment: roughly 11-day PBMC culture with coronavirus spike peptide pools or control peptides (ViraFEST assay). Convalescent patients tested SARS-CoV-2 PCR positive from March to December 2020, before Alpha, Beta and Delta emerged. Germline loops: CDR1 MGHRA, CDR2 YSYEKL. V lost 4 bases, J lost 2 bases, and 18 bases lay in between. This CDR3 is built from 18 residues. Once obtained from cultured CD4+ T cells, the DNA was sequenced using the Oncomine TCR Beta short-read assay. TCRdb recomputed calls from the PCR reads with MiXCR, one row per CDR3 protein. Of roughly 18,000 distinct CDR3 sequences listed, 53% are singletons.

The sequence derives from a human donor who had recovered from COVID-19. This chain links TRBV4-1 with TRBJ1-6; no reliable D call. The sequencing used CD4+ T cells from blood, cultured in vitro, collected before SARS-CoV-2 vaccination. The DNA of the CDR3 is TGCGCCAGCAGCCGAGAGAGGCTGGACGGAGCCTATAATTCACCCCTCCACTTT. It encodes CASSRERLDGAYNSPLHF.